Below are 28 T cell receptor beta chains sequenced from a single sample in a study of T cell repertoires in cytomegalovirus infection (dated by TCRdb to about 2019). The meaning of the sample's treatment or condition label: in vitro stimulation with specific CMV peptide epitopes to enrich CMV-specific T cells. These receptors' antigens are unknown. Sequencer: Illumina HiSeq 1500. The raw public reads went through TCRdb reprocessing: fastp at Q25, MiXCR clone calling, in-frame beta chains kept. Duplicate CDR3 protein sequences are folded into a single record with the most common DNA and genes. Here the sample has approximately 910,000 distinct CDR3 sequences; roughly 30% occur a single time. The top ten constitute about an eighth of the sample. Sequences were derived from cultured CD8+ T cells from PBMCs, sampled from culture after CMV antigen stimulation. The receptors originated from a human donor in good health (CMV status not recorded). Some clones in this sample may be carry-over from other donors' samples.

This rearrangement joins TRBV4-1 to TRBJ1-6; the D is unclear. The V gene lost 0 bases and the J gene lost 5 bases, with 14 bases spanning the gap. CDR3 length: 17 residues. Germline V gene data show CDR1 as MGHRA and CDR2 as YSYEKL. The CDR3 protein is CASSQEVSRTHNSPLHF. CDR3 DNA sequence: TGCGCCAGCAGCCAAGAAGTCAGCAGGACGCATAATTCACCCCTCCACTTT.

This clonotype was observed many times. V usage is TRBV7-8 and J usage is TRBJ2-5; D is undetermined. Germline values: CDR1 SGHVS, CDR2 FQNEAQ. V lost 4 bases to trimming and J lost 7 bases, with 10 bases between them. The CDR3 extends over 12 amino acids. Here the CDR3 reads CASSWTLRTQYF. In DNA form, the CDR3 reads TGTGCCAGCAGCTGGACCCTAAGGACCCAGTACTTC.

The chain combines TRBV5-4 with TRBJ1-1; D call uncertain. Germline-derived CDR1 and CDR2 are SGHNT and YYREEE (reference sequence). The V and J ends lost 4 bases and 4 bases respectively, with 17 bases between them. CDR3 length equals 15 residues. CDR3 in DNA: TGTGCCAGCAGCCCATTTCCCGAATTGGCCACTGAAGCTTTCTTT. Protein sequence: CASSPFPELATEAFF.

The sample holds many counts of this clonotype. This sequence joins TRBV6-6 and TRBJ1-1, with D perhaps TRBD1 (6 bases). Per the germline V gene, CDR1 is MNHNY and CDR2 is SVGAGI (reference sequence). The CDR3 runs to 15 residues. The V end was cut by 6 bases, the J end by 4 bases, with 18 bases between. The CDR3 DNA sequence: TGTGCCAGCAGAGGGGGGGCCAGGGATGGCACTGAAGCTTTCTTT. It codes for CASRGGARDGTEAFF.

This clonotype was found a few times. This chain uses TRBV4-1 with TRBJ2-5, with D maybe TRBD2 (6 bases). CDR1 and CDR2 (germline): MGHRA, YSYEKL. This CDR3 spans 15 amino acids. V was trimmed by 0 bases and J by 2 bases, leaving 10 bases between them. The CDR3 nucleotides are TGCGCCAGCAGCCAAGATCCGGGGGATCAAGAGACCCAGTACTTC. It translates to CASSQDPGDQETQYF.

This rearrangement joins TRBV10-3 to TRBJ1-1; 7 bases are a match to TRBD1. The CDR3 has 14 amino acids. V lost 4 bases, J lost 2 bases, and 4 bases stayed unmatched. Germline V gives CDR1 ENHRY, CDR2 SYGVKD. The CDR3 region has the DNA TGTGCCATCAGTGGGACAGGCGTTAACACTGAAGCTTTCTTT. Translation gives CAISGTGVNTEAFF.

CDR3 in amino acids: CASSFPIRTGNNEQFF. The DNA for the CDR3 is TGTGCCAGCAGCTTTCCTATCCGGACAGGCAACAATGAGCAGTTCTTC. V is TRBV5-6 and J is TRBJ2-1; TRBD1 agrees at 7 bases. The CDR3 runs to 16 residues. CDR1 and CDR2 (germline): SGHDT, YYEEEE. After removal of 2 bases from V and 5 bases from J, the junction contained 10 bases not matched to a gene.

This chain links TRBV6-5 with TRBJ2-1; D is unclear. The CDR3 sequence is 13 residues long. Looked up from germline, CDR1 is MNHEY and CDR2 is SVGAGI. V was cut by 8 bases and J by 0 bases, with 8 bases left in between. The CDR3 sequence is CASCANSYNEQFF. DNA for the CDR3: TGTGCCAGCTGTGCAAACTCCTACAATGAGCAGTTCTTC.

The table lists this clonotype with many counts. The CDR3 DNA is TGTGCCAGCAGTTACTCAGATACGCAGTATTTT. This codes for CASSYSDTQYF. The gene calls are TRBV6-5 and TRBJ2-3, with unresolved D. V lost 0 bases to trimming and J lost 5 bases, with 0 bases between them. The germline CDR1 and CDR2 sequences are MNHEY and SVGAGI. CDR3 length: 11 amino acids.

V is TRBV20-1 and J is TRBJ2-2, with 9 bases fitting TRBD1. V shed 1 base, J shed 4 bases, and the junction held 4 bases outside the gene matches. The germline V gene encodes CDR1 DFQATT and CDR2 SNEGSKA (reference sequence). The CDR3 length is 15 residues. CDR3 loop: CSARATGGPTGELFF. Written as DNA, the CDR3 is TGCAGTGCTAGAGCCACAGGGGGCCCCACCGGGGAGCTGTTTTTT.

Regarding this clonotype: At one end, the junction sequence differs from germline, possibly due to a read error. V gene TRBV27 combines with J gene TRBJ2-1; tentatively, D is TRBD1 (6 bases). This CDR3 comprises 13 residues. Germline V gene sequence: CDR1 MNHEY, CDR2 SMNVEV (reference sequence). CDR3 amino acids: CASSLSYRTEPFF. The CDR3 nucleotides are TGTGCCAGCAGTTTATCTTATCGGACAGAGCCGTTCTTC.

There are a few counts of this clonotype. The chain employs TRBV19 and TRBJ1-4, with 9 bases fitting TRBD1. The germline V gene has CDR1 LNHDA and CDR2 SQIVND (reference sequence). This CDR3 region has 15 residues. Trimming took 5 bases from V and 6 from J; bases not matched to a gene: 7. The CDR3 sequence is CASSPDRGYDEKLFF. The CDR3 coding sequence is TGTGCCAGTAGTCCTGACAGGGGGTACGATGAAAAACTGTTTTTT.

This clonotype was observed a handful of times. This chain links TRBV7-6 with TRBJ2-2, with TRBD2 identical over 8 bases. The CDR3 totals 16 residues. The germline V gene has CDR1 SGHVS and CDR2 FNYEAQ. The V segment lost 4 bases and the J segment 0 bases; nucleotides outside the gene matches: 4. The CDR3, as DNA: TGTGCCAGCAGCTATAGCGGGGTTACGAACACCGGGGAGCTGTTTTTT. It encodes CASSYSGVTNTGELFF.

This clonotype was detected a few times. The gene calls are TRBV19 and TRBJ2-2; no firm D call. The CDR3 contains 12 residues. Looked up from germline, CDR1 is LNHDA and CDR2 is SQIVND (reference sequence). Trimming pared 8 bases from V and 0 bases from J, leaving 4 bases between. The CDR3 loop reads CASYSNTGELFF. In DNA, the CDR3 is TGTGCCAGTTATTCGAACACCGGGGAGCTGTTTTTT.

This sequence joins TRBV7-6 and TRBJ2-5, with 11 positions matching TRBD1. The trim removed 5 bases at V and 5 bases at J, leaving 7 bases unmatched. Germline lookup yields CDR1 SGHVS and CDR2 FNYEAQ. The CDR3 is made up of 15 amino acids. As DNA, the CDR3 is TGTGCCAGCAGCGAGTGGACAGGGGGCGCGGAGACCCAGTACTTC. This sequence encodes CASSEWTGGAETQYF.

This chain connects TRBV6-5 to TRBJ2-1, with 12 positions matching TRBD2. Per the germline V gene, CDR1 is MNHEY and CDR2 is SVGAGI. This CDR3 comprises 16 residues. V dropped 2 bases and J dropped 8; count of bases not matched to a gene: 7. CDR3 loop: CASSYLTSGGPYEQFF. The CDR3 DNA reads as TGTGCCAGCAGTTACCTTACTAGCGGGGGGCCCTATGAGCAGTTCTTC.

This clonotype was counted at least ten times. The chain combines TRBV7-8 with TRBJ2-1; D is perhaps TRBD2 (7 bases). From germline, CDR1 is SGHVS and CDR2 FQNEAQ. With 4 bases removed from V and 0 bases from J, the gap between germline ends came to 16 bases. The CDR3 covers 17 residues. The DNA of the CDR3 is TGTGCCAGCAGCTCCCCAGAGGGGGGGAGCTCCTACAATGAGCAGTTCTTC. This codes for CASSSPEGGSSYNEQFF. The full variable domain, in which reference TRBV7-8 and TRBJ2-1 provide the parts outside the CDR3, is GAGVSQSPRYKVAKRGQDVALRCDPISGHVSLFWYQQALGQGPEFLTYFQNEAQLDKSGLPSDRFFAERPEGSVSTLKIQRTQQEDSAVYLCASSSPEGGSSYNEQFFGPGTRLTVL.

The chain employs TRBV11-1 and TRBJ2-5, with unresolved D. V was trimmed by 5 bases and J by 0 bases, leaving 10 bases between them. The CDR3 is 14 amino acids. Germline V gives CDR1 SGHAT, CDR2 FQDESV (reference sequence). CDR3 coding DNA: TGTGCCAGCAGCCGACTGGCAGACCAAGAGACCCAGTACTTC. Protein: CASSRLADQETQYF. The whole variable domain, filled in from reference TRBV11-1 and TRBJ2-5, reads EAEVAQSPRYKITEKSQAVAFWCDPISGHATLYWYRQILGQGPELLVQFQDESVVDDSQLPKDRFSAERLKGVDSTLKIQPAELGDSAMYLCASSRLADQETQYFGPGTRLLVL.

This chain uses TRBV6-6 with TRBJ2-2, with D unresolved. CDR1 and CDR2 from the germline V gene are MNHNY and SVGAGI (reference sequence). Trimming removed 6 bases from V and 3 bases from J, with 14 bases in between. The CDR3 is 15 amino acids. CDR3 protein: CASRPSDGHTGELFF. The CDR3 bases are TGTGCCAGCAGACCCAGTGACGGTCACACCGGGGAGCTGTTTTTT.

This clonotype was seen only a few times. V is TRBV12-3 or TRBV12-4 and J is TRBJ1-2; 12 bases agree with TRBD1. Losses at the gene ends were 3 bases for V and 5 bases for J; bases not matched to a gene: 7. The CDR3 spans 16 residues. Written as DNA, the CDR3 is TGTGCCAGCAGTTTCTCCGGGACAGGGGGCTCGTATGGCTACACCTTC. Translation: CASSFSGTGGSYGYTF.

The chain couples TRBV27 to TRBJ1-1, with a tentative D call TRBD1 (6 bases). V was pared by 6 bases and J by 1 base, with 9 bases between. CDR1 is MNHEY and CDR2 is SMNVEV in the germline V gene (reference sequence). This CDR3 has 13 amino acids. The CDR3 region is CASRQGWNTEAFF. The CDR3 DNA reads as TGTGCCAGCAGACAGGGTTGGAACACTGAAGCTTTCTTT.

This clonotype was recorded at least ten times. The rearrangement links TRBV10-3 to TRBJ2-3, with TRBD2 matching over 7 bases. The CDR3 has 15 amino acids. Trimming removed 5 bases from V and 2 bases from J; junction bases left unmatched: 7. Germline V lookup: CDR1 ENHRY, CDR2 SYGVKD. This CDR3 reads CAISPKRGATDTQYF. CDR3 coding DNA: TGTGCCATCAGTCCTAAGCGGGGAGCCACAGATACGCAGTATTTT.

The gene calls are TRBV5-6 and TRBJ2-7, with 10 bases matching TRBD1. Germline V gene lookup returns CDR1 SGHDT and CDR2 YYEEEE. Unmatched junction bases numbered 8, after V lost 1 base and J lost 4 bases. This CDR3 has 16 residues. The CDR3 bases are TGTGCCAGCAGCTTGATGGGACAGGGGCCGCGTTACGAGCAGTACGTC. It is translated as CASSLMGQGPRYEQYV.

As to this clonotype: An end of the junction differs from the germline gene, which may be a read error. The chain links TRBV7-6 to TRBJ2-2; the match to TRBD1 covers 10 bases. Germline loops: CDR1 SGHVS, CDR2 FNYEAQ. CDR3 length: 15 residues. Here the CDR3 DNA reads TGTGCTAGCAGCTTGCGGACAGGGGGTATCGGGGAGCTGTTTTTT. Translating it yields CASSLRTGGIGELFF.

Here the CDR3 DNA reads TGTGCCAGCTCCTCTTCAGGGCCGGGTACCTCCGAGCAGTACTTC. As protein: CASSSSGPGTSEQYF. The rearrangement links TRBV27 to TRBJ2-7; D perhaps matches TRBD1 (5 bases). CDR3 length equals 15 residues. Germline CDR1 MNHEY, CDR2 SMNVEV (reference sequence). V was cut by 8 bases and J by 6 bases, with 23 bases left in between.

The sample holds a few counts of this clonotype. The chain carries TRBV6-5 and TRBJ2-1, with 10 positions matching TRBD1. The V gene's germline CDR1 is MNHEY and CDR2 SVGAGI. The J segment lost 7 bases and the V segment lost 10 bases, leaving 7 bases of the junction unmatched. The CDR3 sequence is 13 residues long. CDR3 sequence reads: CATRDRGSNEQFF. CDR3 in DNA: TGTGCCACCCGGGACAGGGGTTCAAATGAGCAGTTCTTC.

This chain uses TRBV4-2 with TRBJ2-7; D may match TRBD1 or TRBD2 (6 bases each). Per germline, CDR1 LGHNA and CDR2 YNFKEQ. This CDR3 is 14 amino acids long. Deletions cut 4 bases from V and 5 bases from J, with 15 bases between. The chain's CDR3 is CASSPAEGHHEQYF. Written as DNA, the CDR3 is TGTGCCAGCAGCCCAGCGGAGGGACACCACGAGCAGTACTTC.

J is TRBJ2-2 and V is TRBV19; D is unclear. This CDR3 contains 14 residues. Germline values: CDR1 LNHDA, CDR2 SQIVND (reference sequence). V was trimmed by 3 bases and J by 0 bases, leaving 5 bases between them. The CDR3 protein is CASSIGANTGELFF. The CDR3 region has the DNA TGTGCCAGTAGTATTGGGGCGAACACCGGGGAGCTGTTTTTT.